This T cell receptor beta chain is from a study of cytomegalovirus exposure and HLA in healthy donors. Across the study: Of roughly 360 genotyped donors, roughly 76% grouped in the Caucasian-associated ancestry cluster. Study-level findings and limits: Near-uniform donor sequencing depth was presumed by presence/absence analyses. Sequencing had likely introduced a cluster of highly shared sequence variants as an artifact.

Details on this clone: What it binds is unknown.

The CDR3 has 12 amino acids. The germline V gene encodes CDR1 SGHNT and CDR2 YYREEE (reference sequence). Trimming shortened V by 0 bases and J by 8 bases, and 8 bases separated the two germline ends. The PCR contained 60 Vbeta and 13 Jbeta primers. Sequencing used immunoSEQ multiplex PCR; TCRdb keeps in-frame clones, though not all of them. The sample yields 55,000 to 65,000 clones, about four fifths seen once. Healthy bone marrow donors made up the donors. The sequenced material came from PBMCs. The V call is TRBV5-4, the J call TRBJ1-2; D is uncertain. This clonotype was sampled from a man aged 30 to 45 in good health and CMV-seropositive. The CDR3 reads CASSLGGEGYTF. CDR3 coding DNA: TGTGCCAGCAGCTTGGGAGGAGAAGGCTACACCTTC.